This TCR beta chain was sequenced for a study of blood T cell repertoires in COVID-19. About the research overall: There were acute and convalescent COVID-19 samples, and they came from the United States, Italy and Spain. From T cells, B-cell-depleted T cells, or PBMCs came the material, which was cDNA or gDNA.

This clone is judged medium-sized. The sample carries other DNA sequences with the same CDR3. Original processing methods: Amplification of reference gene primers was used by the study to estimate nucleated cell counts. Generated by immunoSEQ multiplex PCR, the TCRdb table keeps only in-frame clones and is missing some. V and J calls and clone size follow that table, whereas D and trimming were derived from the DNA. This table has 150,000 to 200,000 clones, almost 80% appearing once. The CDR3 totals 15 residues. V trimming: 2 bases; J trimming: 0 bases; junction bases outside the gene matches: 4. CDR1 and CDR2 (germline): SQVTM, ANQGSEA.

This receptor was obtained from a man between 60 and 70 years old with active or convalescent COVID-19. Sequencing used peripheral blood. The genes are TRBV29-1 and TRBJ2-1; 7 bases match TRBD1. CDR3: CSVEIWDSSYNEQFF. The CDR3 DNA is TGCAGCGTTGAAATATGGGACAGCTCCTACAATGAGCAGTTCTTC.